This T cell receptor beta chain emerged from a study of T cell changes during pregnancy in multiple sclerosis. The CDR3 length is 16 residues. V dropped 3 bases and J dropped 0; count of bases not matched to a gene: 5. Germline CDR1 reads SGHVS; CDR2 reads FQNEAQ. Assay: immunoSEQ multiplex PCR; the TCRdb copy retains only in-frame clones and omits some. The sample holds 58,000 or so clones; approximately 89% are singletons and the top ten take around 1.8%. V usage is TRBV7-8 and J usage is TRBJ1-1; TRBD1 agrees at 9 bases. Source: peripheral blood, taken after pregnancy. The TCR was taken from a female donor with multiple sclerosis, enrolled in a pregnancy study. Written as DNA, the CDR3 is TGTGCCAGCAGCTTGACAGGGGGTGCCATGAACACTGAAGCTTTCTTT. Translation: CASSLTGGAMNTEAFF.